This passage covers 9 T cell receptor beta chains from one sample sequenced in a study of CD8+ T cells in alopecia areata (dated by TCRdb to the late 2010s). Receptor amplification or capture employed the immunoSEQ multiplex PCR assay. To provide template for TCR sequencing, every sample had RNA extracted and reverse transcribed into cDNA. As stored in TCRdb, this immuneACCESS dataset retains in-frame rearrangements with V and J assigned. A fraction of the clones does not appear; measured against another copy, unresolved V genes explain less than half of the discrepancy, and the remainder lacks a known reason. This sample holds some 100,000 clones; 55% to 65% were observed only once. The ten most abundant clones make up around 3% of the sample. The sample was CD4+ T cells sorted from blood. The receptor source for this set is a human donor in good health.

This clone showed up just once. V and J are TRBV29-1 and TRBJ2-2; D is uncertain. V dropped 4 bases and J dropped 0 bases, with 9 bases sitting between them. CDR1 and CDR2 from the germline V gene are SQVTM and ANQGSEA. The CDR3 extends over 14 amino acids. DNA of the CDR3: TGCAGCGTTGCACCGAATACGAACACCGGGGAGCTGTTTTTT. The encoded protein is CSVAPNTNTGELFF.

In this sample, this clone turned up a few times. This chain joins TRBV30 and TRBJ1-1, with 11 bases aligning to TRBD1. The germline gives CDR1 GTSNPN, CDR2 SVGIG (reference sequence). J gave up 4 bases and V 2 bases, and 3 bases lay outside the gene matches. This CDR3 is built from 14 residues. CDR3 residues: CAWSKGTGGTEAFF. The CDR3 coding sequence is TGTGCCTGGAGTAAGGGGACAGGGGGCACTGAAGCTTTCTTT.

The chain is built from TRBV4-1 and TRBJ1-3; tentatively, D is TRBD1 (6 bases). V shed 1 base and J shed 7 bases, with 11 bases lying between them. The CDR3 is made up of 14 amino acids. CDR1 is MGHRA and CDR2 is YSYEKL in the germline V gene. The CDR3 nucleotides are TGCGCCAGCAGCCAAGTTCCGGGGGCGAACACCATATATTTT. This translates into CASSQVPGANTIYF.

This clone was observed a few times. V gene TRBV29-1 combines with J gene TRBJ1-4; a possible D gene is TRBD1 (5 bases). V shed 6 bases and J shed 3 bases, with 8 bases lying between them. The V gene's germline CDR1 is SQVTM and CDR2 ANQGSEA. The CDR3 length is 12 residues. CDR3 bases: TGCAGCGTAGGGGCCTCTAATGAAAAACTGTTTTTT. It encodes CSVGASNEKLFF.

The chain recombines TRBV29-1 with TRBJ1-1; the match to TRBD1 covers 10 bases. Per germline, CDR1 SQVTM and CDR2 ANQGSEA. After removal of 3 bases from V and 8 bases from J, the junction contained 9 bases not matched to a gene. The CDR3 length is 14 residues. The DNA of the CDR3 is TGCAGCGTTGAGGGCCGACAGGGGGCCTTCGAAGCTTTCTTT. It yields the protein CSVEGRQGAFEAFF.

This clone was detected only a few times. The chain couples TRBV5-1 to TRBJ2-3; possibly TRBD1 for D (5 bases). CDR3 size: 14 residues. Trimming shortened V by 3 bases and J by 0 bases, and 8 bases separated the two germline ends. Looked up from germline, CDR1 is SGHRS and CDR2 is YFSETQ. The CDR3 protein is CASSSDSSTDTQYF. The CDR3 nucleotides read TGCGCCAGCAGCTCCGACAGTAGCACAGATACGCAGTATTTT. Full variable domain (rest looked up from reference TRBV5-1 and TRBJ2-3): KAGVTQTPRYLIKTRGQQVTLSCSPISGHRSVSWYQQTPGQGLQFLFEYFSETQRNKGNFPGRFSGRQFSNSRSEMNVSTLELGDSALYLCASSSDSSTDTQYFGPGTRLTVL.

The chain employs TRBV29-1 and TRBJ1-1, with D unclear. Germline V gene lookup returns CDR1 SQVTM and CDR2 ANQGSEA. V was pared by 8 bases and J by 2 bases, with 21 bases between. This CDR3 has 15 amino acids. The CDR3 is CSTKPPLLGNTEAFF. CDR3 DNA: TGCAGCACCAAACCTCCTCTACTGGGAAACACTGAAGCTTTCTTT.

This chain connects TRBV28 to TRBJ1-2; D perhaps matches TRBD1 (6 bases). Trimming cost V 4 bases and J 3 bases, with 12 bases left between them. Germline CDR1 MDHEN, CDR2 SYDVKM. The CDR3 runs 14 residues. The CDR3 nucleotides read TGTGCCAGCAGTTCCTACAGGGAGGACTATGGCTACACCTTC. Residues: CASSSYREDYGYTF.

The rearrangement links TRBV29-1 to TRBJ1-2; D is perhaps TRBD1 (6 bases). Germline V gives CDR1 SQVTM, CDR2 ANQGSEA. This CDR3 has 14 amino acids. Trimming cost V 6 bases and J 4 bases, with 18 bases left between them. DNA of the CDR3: TGCAGCGTCGCCACAGGCGTCAGGGGCTATGGCTACACCTTC. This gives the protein CSVATGVRGYGYTF.